This T cell receptor beta chain was obtained from a study of blood T cell repertoires in COVID-19. Looking at the study overall: PBMCs, B-cell-depleted T cells, or T cells provided the cDNA or gDNA that made up the material.

Germline V CDR1 and CDR2: SGDLS, YYNGEE. Trimming removed 4 bases at V and 1 base at J, with 11 bases between. This CDR3 spans 14 amino acids. Repertoires were generated with immunoSEQ multiplex PCR, while TCRdb's copy carries only in-frame clones and drops some. This sample has about 61,000 clones, with 70% to 80% found just once. The sequence was collected from a man older than 75 with active or convalescent COVID-19. The chain combines TRBV9 with TRBJ1-1; possible D gene TRBD1, 6 bases. The sequenced sample was peripheral blood. The CDR3 loop reads CASSLTQGNTEAFF. The CDR3 DNA sequence: TGTGCCAGCAGCCTCACACAGGGGAACACTGAAGCTTTCTTT. Based on the CDR3 plus reference TRBV9 and TRBJ1-1, the full variable domain is DSGVTQTPKHLITATGQRVTLRCSPRSGDLSVYWYQQSLDQGLQFLIQYYNGEERAKGNILERFSAQQFPDLHSELNLSSLELGDSALYFCASSLTQGNTEAFFGQGTRLTVV.